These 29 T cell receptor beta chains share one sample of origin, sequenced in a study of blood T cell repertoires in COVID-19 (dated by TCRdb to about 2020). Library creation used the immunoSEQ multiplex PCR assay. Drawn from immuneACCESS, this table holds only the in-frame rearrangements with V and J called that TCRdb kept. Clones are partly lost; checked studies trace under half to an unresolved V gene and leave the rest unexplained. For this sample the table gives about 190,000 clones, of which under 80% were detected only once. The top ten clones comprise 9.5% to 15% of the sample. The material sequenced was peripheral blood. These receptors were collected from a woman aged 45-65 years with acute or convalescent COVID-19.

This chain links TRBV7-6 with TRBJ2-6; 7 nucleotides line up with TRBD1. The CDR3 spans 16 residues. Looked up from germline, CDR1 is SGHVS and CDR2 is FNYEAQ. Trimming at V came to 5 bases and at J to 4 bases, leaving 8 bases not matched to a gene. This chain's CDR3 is CASSQPTGSGANVLTF. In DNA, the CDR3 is TGTGCCAGCAGCCAACCGACAGGGTCCGGGGCCAACGTCCTGACTTTC.

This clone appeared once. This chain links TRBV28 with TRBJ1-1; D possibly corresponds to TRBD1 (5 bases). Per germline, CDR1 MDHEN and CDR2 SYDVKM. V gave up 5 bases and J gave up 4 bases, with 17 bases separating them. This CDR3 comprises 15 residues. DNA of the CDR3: TGTGCCAGCAGTCTCCTCGGGGGAGGTGGCACTGAAGCTTTCTTT. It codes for CASSLLGGGGTEAFF.

CDR3 region: CASSQGQGSYNSPLHF. DNA for the CDR3: TGTGCCAGCAGCCAAGGACAAGGATCCTATAATTCACCCCTCCACTTT. The chain links TRBV3-1 (or the pseudogene TRBV3-2) to TRBJ1-6; D is uncertain. This CDR3 contains 16 residues. Germline values: CDR1 LGHDT, CDR2 YNNKEL (reference sequence). Trimming removed 1 base at V and 1 base at J, with 8 bases between.

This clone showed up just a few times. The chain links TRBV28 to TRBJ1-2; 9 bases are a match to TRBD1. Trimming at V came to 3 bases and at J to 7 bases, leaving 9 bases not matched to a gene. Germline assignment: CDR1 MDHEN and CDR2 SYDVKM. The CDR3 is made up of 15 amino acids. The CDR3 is CASSLPGQGIRGYTF. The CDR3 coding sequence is TGTGCCAGCAGTTTGCCGGGACAGGGTATTCGTGGCTACACCTTC.

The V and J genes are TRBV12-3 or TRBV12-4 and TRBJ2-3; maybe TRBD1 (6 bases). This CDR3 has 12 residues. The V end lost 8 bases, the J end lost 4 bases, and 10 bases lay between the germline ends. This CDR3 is CASGKGADTQYF. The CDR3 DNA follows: TGTGCCAGCGGTAAGGGGGCAGATACGCAGTATTTT.

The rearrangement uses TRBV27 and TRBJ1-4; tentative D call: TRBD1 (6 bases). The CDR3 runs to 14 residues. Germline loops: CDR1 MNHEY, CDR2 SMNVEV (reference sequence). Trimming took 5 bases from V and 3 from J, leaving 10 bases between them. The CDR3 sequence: CASSLRTANEKLFF. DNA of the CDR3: TGTGCCAGCAGTCTGAGGACAGCTAATGAAAAACTGTTTTTT.

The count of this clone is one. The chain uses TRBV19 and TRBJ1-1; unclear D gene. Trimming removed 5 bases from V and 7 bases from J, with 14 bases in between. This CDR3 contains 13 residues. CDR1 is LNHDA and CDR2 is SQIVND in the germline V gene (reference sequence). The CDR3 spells CASSWQAHSEAFF. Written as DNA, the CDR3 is TGTGCCAGTAGTTGGCAGGCTCATAGTGAAGCTTTCTTT.

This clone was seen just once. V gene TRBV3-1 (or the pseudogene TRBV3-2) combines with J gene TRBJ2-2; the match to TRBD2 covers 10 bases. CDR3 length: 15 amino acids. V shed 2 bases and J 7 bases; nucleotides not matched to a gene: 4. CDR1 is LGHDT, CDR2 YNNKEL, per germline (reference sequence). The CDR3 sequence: CASSQSRLAGGELFF. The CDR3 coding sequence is TGTGCCAGCAGCCAATCACGACTAGCGGGCGGGGAGCTGTTTTTT.

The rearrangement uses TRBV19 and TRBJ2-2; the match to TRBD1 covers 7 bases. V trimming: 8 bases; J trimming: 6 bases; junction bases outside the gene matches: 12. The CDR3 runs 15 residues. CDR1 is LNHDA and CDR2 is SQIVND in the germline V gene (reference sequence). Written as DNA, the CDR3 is TGTGCCAGTGTGCCGGGACAGTCTTGGTCCGGGGAGCTGTTTTTT. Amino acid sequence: CASVPGQSWSGELFF.

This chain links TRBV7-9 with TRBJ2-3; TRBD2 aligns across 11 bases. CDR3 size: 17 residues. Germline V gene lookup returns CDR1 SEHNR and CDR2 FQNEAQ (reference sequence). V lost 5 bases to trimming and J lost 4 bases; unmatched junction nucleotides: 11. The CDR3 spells CASSRSSTSGRADTQYF. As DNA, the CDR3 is TGTGCCAGCAGCCGGTCCTCCACTAGCGGGAGAGCAGATACGCAGTATTTT. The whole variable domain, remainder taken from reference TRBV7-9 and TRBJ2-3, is DTGVSQNPRHKITKRGQNVTFRCDPISEHNRLYWYRQTLGQGPEFLTYFQNEAQLEKSRLLSDRFSAERPKGSFSTLEIQRTEQGDSAMYLCASSRSSTSGRADTQYFGPGTRLTVL.

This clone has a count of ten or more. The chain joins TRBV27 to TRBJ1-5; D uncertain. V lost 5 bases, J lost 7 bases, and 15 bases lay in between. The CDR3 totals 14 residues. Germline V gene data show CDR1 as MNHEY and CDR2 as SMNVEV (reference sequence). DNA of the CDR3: TGTGCCAGCAGTACGCACCTTGTCGGGCAGCCCCAGCATTTT. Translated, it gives CASSTHLVGQPQHF.

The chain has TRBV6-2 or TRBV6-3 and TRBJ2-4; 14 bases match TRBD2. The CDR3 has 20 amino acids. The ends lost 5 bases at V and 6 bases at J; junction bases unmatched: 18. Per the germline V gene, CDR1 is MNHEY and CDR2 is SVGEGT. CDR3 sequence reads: CASSPDHRGLAGELGNIQYF. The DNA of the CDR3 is TGTGCCAGCAGTCCAGACCATCGGGGACTAGCGGGGGAGTTGGGAAACATTCAGTACTTC.

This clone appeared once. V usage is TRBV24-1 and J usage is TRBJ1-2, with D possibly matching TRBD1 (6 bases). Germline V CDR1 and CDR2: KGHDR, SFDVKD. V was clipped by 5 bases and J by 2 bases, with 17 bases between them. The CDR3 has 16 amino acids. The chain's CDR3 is CATSGISGRGNYGYTF. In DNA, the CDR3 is TGTGCCACCAGTGGAATCTCGGGCAGGGGCAACTATGGCTACACCTTC.

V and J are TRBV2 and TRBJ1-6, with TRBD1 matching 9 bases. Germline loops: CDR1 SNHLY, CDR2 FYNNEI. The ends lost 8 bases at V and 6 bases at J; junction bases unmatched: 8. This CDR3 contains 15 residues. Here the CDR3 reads CASGGQGKSNSPLHF. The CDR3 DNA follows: TGTGCCAGCGGGGGACAGGGAAAGAGTAATTCACCCCTCCACTTT.

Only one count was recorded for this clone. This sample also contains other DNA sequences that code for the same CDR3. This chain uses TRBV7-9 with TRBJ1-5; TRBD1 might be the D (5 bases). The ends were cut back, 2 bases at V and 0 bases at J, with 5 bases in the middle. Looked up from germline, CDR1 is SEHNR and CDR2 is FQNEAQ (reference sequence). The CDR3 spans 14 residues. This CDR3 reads CASSLRGSNQPQHF. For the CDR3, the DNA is TGTGCCAGCAGCTTAAGGGGTAGCAATCAGCCCCAGCATTTT.

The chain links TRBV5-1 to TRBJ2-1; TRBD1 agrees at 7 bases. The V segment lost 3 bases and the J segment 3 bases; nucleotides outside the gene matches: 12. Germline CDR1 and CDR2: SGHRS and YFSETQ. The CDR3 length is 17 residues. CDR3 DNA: TGCGCCAGCAGCTCGGGTTGGACAGGTAACCTCTACAATGAGCAGTTCTTC. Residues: CASSSGWTGNLYNEQFF.

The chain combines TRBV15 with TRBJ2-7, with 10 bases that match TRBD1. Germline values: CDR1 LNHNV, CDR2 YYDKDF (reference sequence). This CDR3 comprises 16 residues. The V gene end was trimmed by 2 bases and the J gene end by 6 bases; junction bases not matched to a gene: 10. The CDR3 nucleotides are TGTGCCACCAGCAGAAGCCCCGGGACAGGGGCAGGCGAGCAGTACTTC. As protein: CATSRSPGTGAGEQYF.

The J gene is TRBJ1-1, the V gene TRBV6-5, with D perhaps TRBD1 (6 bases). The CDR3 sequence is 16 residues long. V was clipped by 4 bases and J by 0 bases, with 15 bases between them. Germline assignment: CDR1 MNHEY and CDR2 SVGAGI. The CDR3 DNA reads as TGTGCCAGCAGTTTCCGGGAATGGACAGTGAACACTGAAGCTTTCTTT. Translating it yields CASSFREWTVNTEAFF.

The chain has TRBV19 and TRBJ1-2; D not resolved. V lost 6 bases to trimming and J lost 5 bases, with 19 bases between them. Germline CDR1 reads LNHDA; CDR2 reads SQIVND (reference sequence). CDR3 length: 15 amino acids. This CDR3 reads CASRHISSPVYGYTF. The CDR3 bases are TGTGCCAGTAGGCACATTTCCTCACCCGTTTATGGCTACACCTTC.

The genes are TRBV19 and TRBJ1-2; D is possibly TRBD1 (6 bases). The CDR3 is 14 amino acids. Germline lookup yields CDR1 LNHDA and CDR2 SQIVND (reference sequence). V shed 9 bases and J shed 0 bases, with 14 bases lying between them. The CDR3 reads CASKSWGPNYGYTF. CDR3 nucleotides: TGTGCCAGCAAATCCTGGGGGCCTAACTATGGCTACACCTTC.

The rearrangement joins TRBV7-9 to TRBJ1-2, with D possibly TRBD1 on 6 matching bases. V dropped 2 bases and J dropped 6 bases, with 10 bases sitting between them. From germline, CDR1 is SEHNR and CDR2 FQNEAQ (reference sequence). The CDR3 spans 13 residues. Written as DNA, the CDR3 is TGTGCCAGCAGCTTACTGGACAGCCATGGCTACACCTTC. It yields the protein CASSLLDSHGYTF.

The CDR3 DNA reads TGTGCCAGCAGCTTAGAGGCGGGAAGGTCCTACGAGCAGTACTTC. Translating it yields CASSLEAGRSYEQYF. This chain uses TRBV7-2 with TRBJ2-7, with TRBD2 as a possible D gene (6 bases). This CDR3 has 15 amino acids. V was clipped by 1 base and J by 1 base, with 11 bases between them. In germline, CDR1 is SGHTA, CDR2 FQGNSA.

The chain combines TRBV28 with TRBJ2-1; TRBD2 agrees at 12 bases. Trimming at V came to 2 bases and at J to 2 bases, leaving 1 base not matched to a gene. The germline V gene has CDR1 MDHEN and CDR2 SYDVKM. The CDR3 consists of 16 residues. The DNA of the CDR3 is TGTGCCAGCAGTTTACTAGCGGGAGGGGCCTACAATGAGCAGTTCTTC. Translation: CASSLLAGGAYNEQFF. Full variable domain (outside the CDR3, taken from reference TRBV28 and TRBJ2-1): DVKVTQSSRYLVKRTGEKVFLECVQDMDHENMFWYRQDPGLGLRLIYFSYDVKMKEKGDIPEGYSVSREKKERFSLILESASTNQTSMYLCASSLLAGGAYNEQFFGPGTRLTVL.

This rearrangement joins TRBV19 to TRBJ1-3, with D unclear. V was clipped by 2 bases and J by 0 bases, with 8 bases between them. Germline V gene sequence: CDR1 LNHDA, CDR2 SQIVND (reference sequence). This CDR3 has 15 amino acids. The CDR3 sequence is CASSIRSGSGNTIYF. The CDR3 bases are TGTGCCAGTAGTATACGGTCTGGCTCTGGAAACACCATATATTTT.

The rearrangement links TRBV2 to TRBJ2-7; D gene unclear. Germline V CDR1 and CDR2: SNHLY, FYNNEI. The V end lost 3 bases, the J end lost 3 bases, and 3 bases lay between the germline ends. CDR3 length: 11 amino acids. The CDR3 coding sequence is TGTGCCAGCAGTGACATCTACGAGCAGTACTTC. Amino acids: CASSDIYEQYF.

The DNA for the CDR3 is TGTGCCTGGAGTGCGGGGTATCAAAGCAATCAGCCCCAGCATTTT. It specifies CAWSAGYQSNQPQHF. The V call is TRBV30, the J call TRBJ1-5; no definite D call. The CDR3 loop spans 15 amino acids. Germline CDR1 and CDR2: GTSNPN and SVGIG (reference sequence). V was clipped by 1 base and J by 1 base, with 11 bases between them.

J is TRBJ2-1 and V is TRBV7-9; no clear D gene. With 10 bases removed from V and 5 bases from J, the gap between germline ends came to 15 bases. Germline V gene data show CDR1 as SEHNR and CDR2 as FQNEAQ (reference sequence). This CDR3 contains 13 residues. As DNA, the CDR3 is TGTGCCACCCGAGTCCTCATCGACAATGAGCAGTTCTTC. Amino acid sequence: CATRVLIDNEQFF.

CDR3 protein: CASSFLSAGGETQYF. DNA of the CDR3: TGTGCCAGCAGTTTTCTTAGTGCGGGAGGCGAGACCCAGTACTTC. J is TRBJ2-5 and V is TRBV27; 8 bases line up with TRBD2. Germline lookup yields CDR1 MNHEY and CDR2 SMNVEV (reference sequence). After removal of 3 bases from V and 5 bases from J, the junction contained 8 bases not matched to a gene. The CDR3 extends over 15 amino acids.

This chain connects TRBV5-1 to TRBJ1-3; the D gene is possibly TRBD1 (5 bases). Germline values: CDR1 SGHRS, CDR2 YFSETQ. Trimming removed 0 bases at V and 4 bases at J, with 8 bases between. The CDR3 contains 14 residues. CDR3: CASSLVGPGNTIYF. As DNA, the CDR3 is TGCGCCAGCAGCTTGGTGGGGCCCGGAAACACCATATATTTT.